This paragraph reports one TCR beta chain. The antigen remains unidentified. This CDR3 region has 15 residues. V lost 0 bases, J lost 2 bases, and 3 bases stayed unmatched. Germline assignment: CDR1 SGHTA and CDR2 FQGNSA. This sample stems from a study of T-cell memory formation after mild COVID-19. The study, taken as a whole, reports: Mainly CM and EM harbored the contracting CD4+ clones; mainly EMRA harbored the CD8+ ones. Day 15 to 85 contractors were CD4/CD8 balanced; later expanders leaned CD4+.

TCRdb called the 5' RACE reads again in MiXCR, with one record for every CDR3 protein. The sample includes 210,000 or so distinct CDR3 sequences, about 10% seen only once; the top ten take around 2.9%. The specimen sequenced was PBMCs or a T cell subset sorted from them (not recorded which). The chain is built from TRBV7-2 and TRBJ2-5; 7 nucleotides agree with TRBD1. The receptor comes from a man younger than 30 who had mild COVID-19 (a few samples of this study predate the infection). Cell type and time point are not known. CDR3 coding DNA: TGTGCCAGCAGCTTAGCGACAGGGTTTCAAGAGACCCAGTACTTC. This gives the protein CASSLATGFQETQYF.